This T cell receptor beta chain is drawn from a study of shared clonotypes between healthy human individuals. Across the whole study: Donors had three CD4 naive, three CD4 memory, two CD8 naive and one CD8 memory plate apiece.

As to this clone: The target antigen is unknown.

The CDR3 consists of 16 residues. The V end lost 5 bases, the J end lost 3 bases, and 20 bases lay between the germline ends. Germline V gene lookup returns CDR1 PRHDT and CDR2 FYEKMQ (reference sequence). In the sorted-subset replicate PCRs, 200 ng DNA, some 30,000 T cell genomes, was used. Here immunoSEQ multiplex PCR was the method, and the copy in TCRdb shows in-frame clones only, minus some. The top ten clones hold about 1.1% of a sample with roughly 2 million clones, 85% to 95% of them seen once. Naive CD8 cells, CD45RO-negative and positively selected for CCR7, excluded terminally differentiated effector memory CD45RA+ cells. Study-level findings and limits: Despite large depth, sorted-subset datasets appeared incompletely sequenced.

This receptor was obtained from a man in his late teens or twenties in good health. Sequencing input: naive CD8+ T cells sorted from blood. The V and J genes are TRBV13 and TRBJ2-7; the D gene is possibly TRBD2 (5 bases). The CDR3 sequence: CASSSRSRDMIYEQYF. CDR3 coding DNA: TGTGCCAGCAGCAGTCGTTCGAGGGATATGATCTACGAGCAGTACTTC.